The 22 T cell receptor beta chains below all came from one sample that was sequenced in a study of vaccination effects on CD4 cells after COVID-19. Their target antigens are unknown. Clones were read by immunoSEQ multiplex PCR, and TCRdb kept only the in-frame ones, dropping some. This table has about 79,000 clones, roughly 74% appearing once. Using viral peptide pools, the ViraFEST assay grew out antigen-specific CD4+ T cells prior to sequencing. Scientists isolated CD4+ T cells after a roughly 10-day culture period ended. Here the sequenced sample was CD4+ T cells from PBMCs cultured with HCoV-229E spike peptides, taken before COVID-19 vaccination. The origin of the receptors is a human donor who received a COVID-19 vaccine.

This clone was counted between two and nine times. J is TRBJ1-3 and V is TRBV14; D unclear. V lost 0 bases to trimming and J lost 0 bases, with 9 bases between them. The V gene's germline CDR1 is SGHDN and CDR2 FVKESK. This CDR3 contains 16 residues. The chain's CDR3 is CASSQERLYSGNTIYF. CDR3 DNA: TGTGCCAGCAGCCAAGAGAGACTCTACTCTGGAAACACCATATATTTT.

The V gene is TRBV7-8, the J gene TRBJ2-5; tentative D call: TRBD2 (6 bases). In germline, CDR1 is SGHVS, CDR2 FQNEAQ. The CDR3 sequence is 13 residues long. Trimming stripped 3 bases from V and 5 bases from J, with 10 bases between. CDR3 nucleotides: TGTGCCAGCAGCTTTTTGGGAGGCGAGACCCAGTACTTC. Amino acid sequence: CASSFLGGETQYF.

V is TRBV4-2 and J is TRBJ2-5, with D maybe TRBD1 (6 bases). Per germline, CDR1 LGHNA and CDR2 YNFKEQ. The CDR3 length is 14 residues. Trimming removed 2 bases at V and 4 bases at J, with 11 bases between. CDR3 bases: TGTGCCAGCAGCCAAAACTTAGGGGGAGAGACCCAGTACTTC. Protein: CASSQNLGGETQYF.

This chain uses TRBV28 with TRBJ2-7, with 7 positions matching TRBD1. V trimming: 5 bases; J trimming: 1 base; junction bases outside the gene matches: 2. Germline-derived CDR1 and CDR2 are MDHEN and SYDVKM. This CDR3 comprises 13 residues. The CDR3 DNA follows: TGTGCCAGCAGTCCAGGGGGATCCTACGAGCAGTACGTC. Translation: CASSPGGSYEQYV.

The chain joins TRBV5-1 to TRBJ2-2, with D hard to call. The CDR3 runs 17 residues. Germline V gene sequence: CDR1 SGHRS, CDR2 YFSETQ. Trimming shortened V by 0 bases and J by 0 bases, and 12 bases separated the two germline ends. The CDR3 nucleotides read TGCGCCAGCAGCTTGGCCGTGGTCGTGGCGAACACCGGGGAGCTGTTTTTT. Translating it yields CASSLAVVVANTGELFF. Complete variable domain (other parts from reference TRBV5-1 and TRBJ2-2): KAGVTQTPRYLIKTRGQQVTLSCSPISGHRSVSWYQQTPGQGLQFLFEYFSETQRNKGNFPGRFSGRQFSNSRSEMNVSTLELGDSALYLCASSLAVVVANTGELFFGEGSRLTVL.

This clone turned up a few times. This rearrangement joins TRBV14 to TRBJ2-1, with D possibly matching TRBD2 (6 bases). CDR1 is SGHDN, CDR2 FVKESK, per germline. The V end lost 0 bases, the J end lost 0 bases, and 12 bases lay between the germline ends. The CDR3 contains 17 residues. The CDR3 region is CASSQDWVLASYNEQFF. CDR3 coding DNA: TGTGCCAGCAGCCAAGATTGGGTACTAGCCTCCTACAATGAGCAGTTCTTC. The full variable domain, rest sourced from reference TRBV14 and TRBJ2-1, is EAGVTQFPSHSVIEKGQTVTLRCDPISGHDNLYWYRRVMGKEIKFLLHFVKESKQDESGMPNNRFLAERTGGTYSTLKVQPAELEDSGVYFCASSQDWVLASYNEQFFGPGTRLTVL.

The J gene is TRBJ1-2, the V gene TRBV6-6, with 7 bases that match TRBD1. Germline V gene lookup returns CDR1 MNHNY and CDR2 SVGAGI (reference sequence). The V gene end was trimmed by 5 bases and the J gene end by 6 bases; junction bases not matched to a gene: 6. This CDR3 is built from 13 residues. The CDR3 spells CASSPPGQNGYTF. CDR3 nucleotides: TGTGCCAGCAGTCCTCCGGGACAGAATGGCTACACCTTC.

The J gene is TRBJ1-2, the V gene TRBV19; 7 bases fit TRBD1. The germline V gene encodes CDR1 LNHDA and CDR2 SQIVND (reference sequence). This CDR3 comprises 15 residues. The V gene end was trimmed by 7 bases and the J gene end by 1 base; junction bases not matched to a gene: 9. The CDR3 coding sequence is TGTGCCAGTACCGACAGGGTGCTTGGTAACTATGGCTACACCTTC. It is translated as CASTDRVLGNYGYTF.

This CDR3 is CASSPIGQGANGYTF. The CDR3 DNA is TGTGCCAGCAGCCCTATCGGGCAGGGGGCCAATGGCTACACCTTC. The genes are TRBV5-6 and TRBJ1-2, with 8 bases that match TRBD1. V dropped 4 bases and J dropped 6; count of bases not matched to a gene: 11. Germline CDR1 and CDR2: SGHDT and YYEEEE. The CDR3 is made up of 15 amino acids.

The chain links TRBV29-1 to TRBJ2-2, with a tentative D call TRBD1 (6 bases). This CDR3 has 14 amino acids. Trimming shortened V by 2 bases and J by 0 bases, and 7 bases separated the two germline ends. Germline CDR1 SQVTM, CDR2 ANQGSEA. The CDR3 region has the DNA TGCAGCGTTGAAAGGACAGCGAACACCGGGGAGCTGTTTTTT. This codes for CSVERTANTGELFF.

This rearrangement joins TRBV5-1 to TRBJ2-4; D gene ambiguous. Germline V gives CDR1 SGHRS, CDR2 YFSETQ. Between the trimmed V and J ends, which lost 0 bases and 0 bases, there was a span of 10 bases. The CDR3 loop spans 16 amino acids. CDR3 nucleotide sequence: TGCGCCAGCAGCTTGGATCCGGTACTAGCCAAAAACATTCAGTACTTC. Its protein product is CASSLDPVLAKNIQYF.

The rearrangement links TRBV24-1 to TRBJ1-5; 9 positions agree with TRBD1. V gave up 4 bases and J gave up 8 bases; unmatched junction bases: 5. Germline CDR1 KGHDR, CDR2 SFDVKD. The CDR3 spans 14 residues. The CDR3 DNA is TGTGCCACCAGTGAACCCGGGACAGGGAAGCCCCAGCATTTT. Its translation: CATSEPGTGKPQHF.

The gene calls are TRBV5-1 and TRBJ1-2; D remains ambiguous. Germline V CDR1 and CDR2: SGHRS, YFSETQ. This CDR3 has 14 amino acids. V lost 4 bases and J lost 3, with 13 bases in between. CDR3 protein: CASSPDGRDYGYTF. For the CDR3, the DNA is TGCGCCAGCAGCCCGGACGGGCGGGACTATGGCTACACCTTC. The entire variable domain, with the rest obtained from reference TRBV5-1 and TRBJ1-2, is as follows: KAGVTQTPRYLIKTRGQQVTLSCSPISGHRSVSWYQQTPGQGLQFLFEYFSETQRNKGNFPGRFSGRQFSNSRSEMNVSTLELGDSALYLCASSPDGRDYGYTFGSGTRLTVV.

The chain couples TRBV14 to TRBJ1-4, with unresolved D. The CDR3 contains 14 residues. With 2 bases removed from V and 8 bases from J, the gap between germline ends came to 12 bases. From germline, CDR1 is SGHDN and CDR2 FVKESK. The CDR3 spells CASSQNHGQEKLFF. CDR3 nucleotides: TGTGCCAGCAGCCAAAACCACGGGCAGGAAAAACTGTTTTTT.

The chain uses TRBV28 and TRBJ1-5, with unresolved D. The ends were cut back, 5 bases at V and 1 base at J, with 15 bases in the middle. CDR1 is MDHEN and CDR2 is SYDVKM in the germline V gene. The CDR3 extends over 16 amino acids. CDR3 coding DNA: TGTGCCAGCAGTCCCGGGTCGGCAGTCAGCAATCAGCCCCAGCATTTT. This translates into CASSPGSAVSNQPQHF. The entire variable domain, with the rest obtained from reference TRBV28 and TRBJ1-5, is as follows: DVKVTQSSRYLVKRTGEKVFLECVQDMDHENMFWYRQDPGLGLRLIYFSYDVKMKEKGDIPEGYSVSREKKERFSLILESASTNQTSMYLCASSPGSAVSNQPQHFGDGTRLSIL.

V usage is TRBV7-2 and J usage is TRBJ2-3; D may be TRBD1 or TRBD2 (5 bases each). Trimming pared 5 bases from V and 6 bases from J, leaving 9 bases between. Germline assignment: CDR1 SGHTA and CDR2 FQGNSA. This CDR3 is 12 amino acids long. The CDR3 coding sequence is TGTGCCAGCAGCCTCGAGGGGGATACGCAGTATTTT. It encodes CASSLEGDTQYF.

The chain uses TRBV30 and TRBJ2-4; maybe TRBD2 (5 bases). The germline V and J ends were trimmed by 0 bases and 8 bases, with 14 bases remaining between them. Germline loops: CDR1 GTSNPN, CDR2 SVGIG (reference sequence). The CDR3 sequence is 14 residues long. The CDR3 is CAWSVRRGPDIQYF. CDR3 nucleotides: TGTGCCTGGAGTGTGAGACGAGGGCCGGACATTCAGTACTTC.

V gene TRBV12-5 combines with J gene TRBJ2-3, with 11 bases matching TRBD2. The CDR3 is 16 amino acids. V trimming: 5 bases; J trimming: 0 bases; junction bases outside the gene matches: 4. Germline CDR1 reads LGHNT; CDR2 reads FRNRAP. CDR3 region: CASGPGLAESTDTQYF. The CDR3 region has the DNA TGTGCTAGTGGTCCGGGACTAGCGGAAAGCACAGATACGCAGTATTTT.

The chain links TRBV5-1 to TRBJ1-6; D gene unclear. CDR3 length: 17 residues. Germline-derived CDR1 and CDR2 are SGHRS and YFSETQ. Trimming stripped 4 bases from V and 8 bases from J, with 22 bases between. Here the CDR3 DNA reads TGCGCCAGCAGCAGGGATAGACCGGGCAGCCAGGATTCACCCCTCCACTTT. Its protein is CASSRDRPGSQDSPLHF.

The chain has TRBV5-1 and TRBJ1-2, with D perhaps matching TRBD1 (5 bases). V was shortened by 0 bases and J by 8 bases, with 17 bases between the two germline ends. The germline gives CDR1 SGHRS, CDR2 YFSETQ. This CDR3 spans 15 amino acids. The CDR3 sequence is CASSLGSREPAGYTF. CDR3 nucleotides: TGCGCCAGCAGCTTGGGGTCCAGGGAGCCGGCCGGCTACACCTTC.

The DNA of the CDR3 is TGTGCCAGCTCACCAACGGGCACCTACGAGCAGTACGTC. Residues: CASSPTGTYEQYV. This chain joins TRBV18 and TRBJ2-7; D call uncertain. The CDR3 extends over 13 amino acids. Trimming took 2 bases from V and 2 from J, leaving 7 bases between them. The germline V gene has CDR1 KGHSH and CDR2 LQKENI.

The rearrangement links TRBV7-3 to TRBJ2-3, with no clear D. The CDR3 covers 17 residues. Germline V gene lookup returns CDR1 SGHTA and CDR2 FQGTGA. Between the trimmed V and J ends, which lost 4 bases and 4 bases, there was a span of 21 bases. CDR3 amino acids: CASSSTVRIPRADTQYF. DNA of the CDR3: TGTGCCAGCAGCTCCACGGTGCGGATACCTAGGGCAGATACGCAGTATTTT.